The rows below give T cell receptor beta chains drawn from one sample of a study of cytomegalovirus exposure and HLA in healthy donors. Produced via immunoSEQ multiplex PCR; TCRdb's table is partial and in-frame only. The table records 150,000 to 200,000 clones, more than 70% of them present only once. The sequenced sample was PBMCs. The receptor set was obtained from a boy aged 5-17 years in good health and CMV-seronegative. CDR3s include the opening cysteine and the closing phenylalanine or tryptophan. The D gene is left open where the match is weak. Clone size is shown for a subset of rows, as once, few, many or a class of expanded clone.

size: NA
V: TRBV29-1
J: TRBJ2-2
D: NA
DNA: TGCAGCGTTGCCGGGGTCCGAACCGGGGAGCTGTTTTTT
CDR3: CSVAGVRTGELFF

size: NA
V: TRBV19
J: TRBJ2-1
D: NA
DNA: TGTGCCAGTAGTTATTCTAGCTACAATGAGCAGTTCTTC
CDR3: CASSYSSYNEQFF

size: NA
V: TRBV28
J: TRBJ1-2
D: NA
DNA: TGTGCCAGCAGTCACAAGACAGGATACTATGGCTACACCTTC
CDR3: CASSHKTGYYGYTF

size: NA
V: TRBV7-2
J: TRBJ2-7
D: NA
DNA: TGTGCCAGCAGCTTCGGGGGACCTTTCTACGAGCAGTACTTC
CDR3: CASSFGGPFYEQYF

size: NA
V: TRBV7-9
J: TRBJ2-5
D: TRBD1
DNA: TGTGCCAGCAGCCCAAGACAGGGGCTGCGAGAGACCCAGTACTTC
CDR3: CASSPRQGLRETQYF

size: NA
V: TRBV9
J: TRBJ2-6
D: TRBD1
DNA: TGTGCCAGCAGCCCCCACGGACAGGGACAATCTGGGGCCAACGTCCTGACTTTC
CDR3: CASSPHGQGQSGANVLTF

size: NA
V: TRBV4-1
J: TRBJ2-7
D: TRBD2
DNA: TGCGCCAGCAGCCAAGATCAATTCCTAGCGGGAGGGAGGGAGCAGTACTTC
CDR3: CASSQDQFLAGGREQYF

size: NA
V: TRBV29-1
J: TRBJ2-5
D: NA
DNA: TGCAGCGTTCTACAGGGAGCGGAGACCCAGTACTTC
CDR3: CSVLQGAETQYF

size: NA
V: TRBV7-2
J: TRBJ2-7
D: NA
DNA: TGTGCCAGCAGCTTAGGACAGCTCCAATACGGCTACGAGCAGTACTTC
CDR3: CASSLGQLQYGYEQYF

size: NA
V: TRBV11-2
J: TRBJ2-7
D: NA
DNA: TGTGCCAGCAGCTTAAGGTTTCCTAGCTCAGCCCAGATGACCTACGAGCAGTACTTC
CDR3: CASSLRFPSSAQMTYEQYF

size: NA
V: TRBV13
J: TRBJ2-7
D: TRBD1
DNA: TGTGCCAGCAGCCTCGGGGGGACAGGGGCCTACGAGCAGTACTTC
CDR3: CASSLGGTGAYEQYF

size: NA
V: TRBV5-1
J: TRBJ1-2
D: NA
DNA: TGCGCCAGCAGCTTGGCGCCAGGCAGAAACTATGGCTACACCTTC
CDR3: CASSLAPGRNYGYTF

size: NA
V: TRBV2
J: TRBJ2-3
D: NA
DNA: TGTGCCTGGGGCTCGGGAGCAGATACGCAGTATTTT
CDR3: CAWGSGADTQYF

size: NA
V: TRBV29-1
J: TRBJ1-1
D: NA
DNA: TGCAGCTCAGGGGTGGACACTGAAGCTTTCTTT
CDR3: CSSGVDTEAFF

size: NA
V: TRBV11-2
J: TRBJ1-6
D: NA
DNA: TGTGCCAGCAGCCTATACAGCCCGCTCAGGATTTCACCCCTCCACTTT
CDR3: CASSLYSPLRISPLHF

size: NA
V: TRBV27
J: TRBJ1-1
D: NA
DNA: TGTGCCATCAAACAGGGTCACATGAACACTGAAGCCTTCTTT
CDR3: CAIKQGHMNTEAFF

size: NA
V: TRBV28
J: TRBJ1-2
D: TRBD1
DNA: TGTGCCACCCGGATAGGACAGGGAGGGTTTGGCTACACCTTC
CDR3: CATRIGQGGFGYTF

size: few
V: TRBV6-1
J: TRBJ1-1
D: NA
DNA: TGTGCCAGCAGTGTTCGGTTTGTGAACACTGAAGCTTTCTTT
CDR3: CASSVRFVNTEAFF

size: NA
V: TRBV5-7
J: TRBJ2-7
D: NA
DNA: TGTGCCAGCAGTCCTAGGCGGGGGCAGCGGGGACGAACTTCCTACGAGCAGTACTTC
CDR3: CASSPRRGQRGRTSYEQYF

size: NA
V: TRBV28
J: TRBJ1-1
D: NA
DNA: TGTGCCAGCAGTTTAGCGATCGTAGAAATCACTGAAGCTTTCTTT
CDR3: CASSLAIVEITEAFF

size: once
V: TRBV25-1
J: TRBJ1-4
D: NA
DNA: TGTGCCAGCAGTCGCAGGGTTGCAACTAATGAAAAACTGTTTTTT
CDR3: CASSRRVATNEKLFF

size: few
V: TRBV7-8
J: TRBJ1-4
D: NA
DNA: TGTGCCAGCAGCGTGACCAGGGTGGGTCGAGAAAAACTGTTTTTT
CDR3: CASSVTRVGREKLFF

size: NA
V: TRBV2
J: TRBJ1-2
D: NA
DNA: TGTGCCAGCATGACTATAGGGTTAGCCTATGGCTACACCTTC
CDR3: CASMTIGLAYGYTF

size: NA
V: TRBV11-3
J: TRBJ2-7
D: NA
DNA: TGTGCCAGCAGCCCTGGGGGGAGCGGAACAACCTACGAGCAGTACTTC
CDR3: CASSPGGSGTTYEQYF

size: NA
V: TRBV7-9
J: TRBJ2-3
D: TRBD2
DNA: TGTGCCAGCAGCCTCCGACTAGCGGTTATCACAGATACGCAGTATTTT
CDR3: CASSLRLAVITDTQYF

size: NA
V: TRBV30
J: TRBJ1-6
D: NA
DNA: TGTGCCTGGAGGCCGGGGAATTCACCCCTCCACTTT
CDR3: CAWRPGNSPLHF

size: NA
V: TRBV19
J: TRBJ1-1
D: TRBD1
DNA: TGTGCCAGTAGTATTGTGGGACAGGGGACCAGGAACACTGAAGCTTTCTTT
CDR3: CASSIVGQGTRNTEAFF

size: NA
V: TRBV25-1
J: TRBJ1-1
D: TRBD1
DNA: TGTGCCAGCAGCGAGACAGGGTGGGTAGCTTTCTTT
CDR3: CASSETGWVAFF

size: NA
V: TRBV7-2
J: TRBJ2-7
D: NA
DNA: TGTGCCAGCAGCTTATCCGGGGAGTGGTACGAGCAGTACTTC
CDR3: CASSLSGEWYEQYF

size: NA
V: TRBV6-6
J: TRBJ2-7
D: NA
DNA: TGTGCCAGCGGGAGCTCCTACGAGCAGTACTTC
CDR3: CASGSSYEQYF

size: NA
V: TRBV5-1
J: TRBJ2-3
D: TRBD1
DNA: TGCGCCAGCAGCCTAGGGACAGGGGGCGAAACAGATACGCAGTATTTT
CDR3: CASSLGTGGETDTQYF

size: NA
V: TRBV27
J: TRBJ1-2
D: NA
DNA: TGTGCCAGCAGTTTGAGGGAGGGCGTCTATGGCTACACCTTC
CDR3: CASSLREGVYGYTF

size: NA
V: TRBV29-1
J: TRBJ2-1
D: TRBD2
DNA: TGCAGCGTTGGACTAGCGGGGGAGGGTGAGCAGTTCTTC
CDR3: CSVGLAGEGEQFF

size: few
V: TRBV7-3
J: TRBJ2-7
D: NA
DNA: TGTGCCAGCAGCTTGGGTGGCAGGGGCTACGAGCAGTACTTC
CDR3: CASSLGGRGYEQYF

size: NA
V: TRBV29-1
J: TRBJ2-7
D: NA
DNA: TGCAGCGTTGTTTGGGGGCAGGGGTACGAGCAGTACTTC
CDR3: CSVVWGQGYEQYF

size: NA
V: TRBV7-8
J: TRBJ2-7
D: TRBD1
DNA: TGTGCCAGCAGCCTTGACAGGGGTGAGCAGTACTTC
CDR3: CASSLDRGEQYF

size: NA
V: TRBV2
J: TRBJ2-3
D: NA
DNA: TGTGCCAGCAGTGAATACAGGGGCACAGATACGCAGTATTTT
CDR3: CASSEYRGTDTQYF

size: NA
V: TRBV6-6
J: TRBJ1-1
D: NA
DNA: TGTGCCAGCCGGGACCGGGGGTTGGGCACTGAAGCTTTCTTT
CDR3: CASRDRGLGTEAFF

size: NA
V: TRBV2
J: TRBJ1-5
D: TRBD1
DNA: TGTGCCAGCAGGAAGGAGGGGGCTCGTCAGCCCCAGCATTTT
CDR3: CASRKEGARQPQHF

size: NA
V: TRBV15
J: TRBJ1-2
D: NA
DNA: TGTGCCACCAGCAGAGCGGGCCTGTCTAGCCTCGATCCGAACTATGGCTACACCTTC
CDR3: CATSRAGLSSLDPNYGYTF

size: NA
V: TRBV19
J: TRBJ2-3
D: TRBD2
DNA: TGTGCCAGCCTTCAAACTAGCGGGCGCACAGATACGCAGTATTTT
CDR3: CASLQTSGRTDTQYF

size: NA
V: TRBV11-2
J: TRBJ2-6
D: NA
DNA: TGTGCCAGCATCCTCCGTTCCTCTGGGGCCAACGTCCTGACTTTC
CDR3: CASILRSSGANVLTF

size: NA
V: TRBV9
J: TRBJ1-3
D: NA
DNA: TGTGCCAGCAGCTCCCGGGGGGTCTCTGGAAACACCATATATTTT
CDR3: CASSSRGVSGNTIYF

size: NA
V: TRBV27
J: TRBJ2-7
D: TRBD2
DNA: TGTGCCAGCAGTTTAGCACGGGCTAGCGGGAGGTACGAGCAGTACTTC
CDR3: CASSLARASGRYEQYF

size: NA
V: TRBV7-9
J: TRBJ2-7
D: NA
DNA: TGTGCCAGCAGCTTATGGGGCGGGGCCACTTCCTACGAGCAGTACTTC
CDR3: CASSLWGGATSYEQYF